Described below is a single T cell receptor beta chain sequence and its context. Its antigen is currently unknown. The donors comprised healthy bone marrow donors. These data originate in a study of cytomegalovirus exposure and HLA in healthy donors. Whole-study context: A previous analysis identified 100 million to 120 million unique TCR beta sequences derived from around 200 million T cells.

The PCR had 60 Vbeta and 13 Jbeta primers. Profiling relied on immunoSEQ multiplex PCR, and the TCRdb table lists in-frame clones only, not all of them. In the table there are more than 140,000 clones, 75% to 80% of which are singletons. Germline V gives CDR1 MNHEY, CDR2 SMNVEV (reference sequence). There are 15 residues in the CDR3. With 5 bases removed from V and 2 bases from J, the gap between germline ends came to 10 bases. Findings and limits, study-wide: Certain sequence variants were highly shared and formed a cluster, and this cluster was likely a sequencing artifact.

Material for sequencing was PBMCs. The clonotype was recovered from a male donor in good health and CMV-seronegative. V gene TRBV27 combines with J gene TRBJ2-6; D not resolved. The CDR3 DNA is TGTGCCAGCAGTACCAGGTTGGCTGGGGCCAACGTCCTGACTTTC. Amino acids: CASSTRLAGANVLTF.